Listed below are T cell receptor beta chains from one sample, sequenced in a study of shared T cell receptors in the human thymus. Sequencing used immunoSEQ multiplex PCR; TCRdb keeps in-frame clones, though not all of them. The repertoire holds over 650,000 clones, with over 75% as singletons. Another study also made use of these data, one on human thymus T cells.

The sequenced material came from thymocytes. Source of these receptors: a boy in the first two years of life with a congenital heart defect. Both conserved end residues are part of each CDR3. The D gene is left open where the match is weak. Size tells how often a clone was seen (once, few, many) or the class of an expanded clone, and some rows leave it out.

D	size	J	V	CDR3	DNA
-	once	TRBJ2-1	TRBV28	CASRGPGRGHYNEQFF	TGTGCCAGCAGGGGCCCCGGGAGGGGGCACTACAATGAGCAGTTCTTC
-	-	TRBJ1-2	TRBV4-3	CASSPQGTGIRHYGYTF	TGCGCCAGCAGCCCTCAGGGGACGGGAATCAGGCACTATGGCTACACCTTC
-	-	TRBJ1-5	TRBV10-3	CAIRDRTIEPQHF	TGTGCCATCAGAGACAGGACAATCGAGCCCCAGCATTTT
-	-	TRBJ2-1	TRBV21-1	CASSKGQLQFF	TGTGCCAGCAGCAAGGGACAGCTCCAGTTCTTC
TRBD2	-	TRBJ2-2	TRBV19	CASSTGGGTGELFF	TGTGCCAGTAGTACCGGGGGGGGCACCGGGGAGCTGTTTTTT
-	-	TRBJ2-1	TRBV11-3	CASSLDHRGGDNEQFF	TGTGCCAGCAGCTTAGATCATCGGGGAGGAGACAATGAGCAGTTCTTC
TRBD2	-	TRBJ2-3	TRBV4-2	CASSPPGLAGGVNTQYF	TGTGCCAGCAGCCCACCGGGACTAGCGGGAGGAGTAAATACGCAGTATTTT
-	-	TRBJ2-3	TRBV10-3	CAINADYTDTQYF	TGTGCCATAAACGCGGACTATACAGATACGCAGTATTTT
TRBD1	-	TRBJ1-6	TRBV4-1	CASSQDSRGRSPLHF	TGCGCCAGCAGCCAAGATTCCAGGGGGCGATCACCCCTCCACTTT
TRBD1	-	TRBJ2-7	TRBV25-1	CASVPKTGIGEQYF	TGTGCCAGCGTCCCGAAGACAGGGATCGGCGAGCAGTACTTC
-	-	TRBJ2-3	TRBV7-2	CASSLFLSGTDTQYF	TGTGCCAGCAGCTTATTCCTATCCGGGACAGATACGCAGTATTTT
-	-	TRBJ1-2	TRBV13	CASSSILGGRAHYGYTF	TGTGCCAGCAGTTCTATTTTAGGTGGCAGGGCCCACTATGGCTACACCTTC
TRBD1	few	TRBJ1-2	TRBV19	CASSISGGDGYTF	TGTGCCAGTAGTATATCAGGGGGCGATGGCTACACCTTC
TRBD1	-	TRBJ1-2	TRBV27	CASRRQGASNYGYTF	TGTGCCAGCAGAAGACAGGGGGCATCAAACTATGGCTACACCTTC
TRBD1	-	TRBJ1-3	TRBV7-9	CASSLCLGGAGGNTIYF	TGTGCCAGCAGCTTATGCCTAGGGGGCGCAGGTGGAAACACCATATATTTT
TRBD1	once	TRBJ1-1	TRBV12-5	CASGYKQGARGYTEAFF	TGTGCTAGTGGTTATAAACAGGGGGCGAGGGGGTACACTGAAGCTTTCTTT
-	-	TRBJ1-1	TRBV7-2	CASSPQGVSEAFF	TGTGCCAGCAGCCCCCAGGGCGTCTCGGAAGCTTTCTTT
TRBD1	-	TRBJ1-4	TRBV6-1	CASSEEGGWREKLFF	TGTGCCAGCAGTGAAGAAGGGGGCTGGCGGGAAAAACTGTTTTTT
-	-	TRBJ1-1	TRBV4-3	CASSQDLLRTRGFKAFF	TGCGCCAGCAGCCAAGATCTGTTGCGGACCAGGGGATTTAAAGCTTTCTTT